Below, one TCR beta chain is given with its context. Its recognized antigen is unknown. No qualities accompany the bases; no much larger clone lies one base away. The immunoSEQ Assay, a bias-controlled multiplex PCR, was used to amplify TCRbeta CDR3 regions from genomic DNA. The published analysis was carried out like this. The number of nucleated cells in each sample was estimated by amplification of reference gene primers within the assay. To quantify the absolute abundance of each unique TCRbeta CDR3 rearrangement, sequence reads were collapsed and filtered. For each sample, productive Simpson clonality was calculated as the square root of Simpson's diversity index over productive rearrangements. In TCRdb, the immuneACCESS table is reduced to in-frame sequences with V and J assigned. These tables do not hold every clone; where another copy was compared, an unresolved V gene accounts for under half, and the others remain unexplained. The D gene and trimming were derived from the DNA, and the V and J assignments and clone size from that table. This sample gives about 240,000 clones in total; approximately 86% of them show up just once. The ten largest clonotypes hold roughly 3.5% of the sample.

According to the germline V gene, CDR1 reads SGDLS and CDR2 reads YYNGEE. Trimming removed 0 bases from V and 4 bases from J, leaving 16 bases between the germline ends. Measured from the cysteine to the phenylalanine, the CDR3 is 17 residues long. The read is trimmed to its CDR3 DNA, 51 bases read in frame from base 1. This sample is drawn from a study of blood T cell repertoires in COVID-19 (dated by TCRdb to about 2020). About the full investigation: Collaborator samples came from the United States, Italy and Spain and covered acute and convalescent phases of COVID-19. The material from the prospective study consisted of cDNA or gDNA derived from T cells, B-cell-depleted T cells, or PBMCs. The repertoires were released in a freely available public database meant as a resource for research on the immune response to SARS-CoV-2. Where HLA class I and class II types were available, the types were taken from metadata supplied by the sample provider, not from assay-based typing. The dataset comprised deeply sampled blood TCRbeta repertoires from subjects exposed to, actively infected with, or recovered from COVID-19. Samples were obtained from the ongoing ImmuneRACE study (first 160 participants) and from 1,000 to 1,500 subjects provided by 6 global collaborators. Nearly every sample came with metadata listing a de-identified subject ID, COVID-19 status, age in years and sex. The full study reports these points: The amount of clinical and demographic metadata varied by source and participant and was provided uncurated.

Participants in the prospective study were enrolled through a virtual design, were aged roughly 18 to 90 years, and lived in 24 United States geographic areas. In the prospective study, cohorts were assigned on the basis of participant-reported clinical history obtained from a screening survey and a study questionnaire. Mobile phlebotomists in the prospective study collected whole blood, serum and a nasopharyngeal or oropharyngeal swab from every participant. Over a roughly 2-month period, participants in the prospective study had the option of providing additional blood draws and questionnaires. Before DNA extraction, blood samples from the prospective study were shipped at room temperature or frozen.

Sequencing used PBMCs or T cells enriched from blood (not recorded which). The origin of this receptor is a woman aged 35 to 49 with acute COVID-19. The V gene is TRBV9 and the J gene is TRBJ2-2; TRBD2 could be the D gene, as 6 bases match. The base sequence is TGTGCCAGCAGCGTAGGGTTGCTAGCGAGCGTCACCGGGGAGCTGTTTTTT. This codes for CASSVGLLASVTGELFF.